Shown below are 17 T cell receptor beta chains from a single sample sequenced in a study of control samples from healthy donors and cancer patients. TCRdb's table, derived via immunoSEQ multiplex PCR, lists solely in-frame clones and lacks some. This table holds 110,000 to 150,000 clones, around 90% found once. Sequenced material: blood. All receptors come from a young man in good health.

This clone turned up a few times. V is TRBV4-3 and J is TRBJ1-4, with D possibly TRBD1 on 6 matching bases. CDR3 length: 17 amino acids. The germline V gene encodes CDR1 LGHNA and CDR2 YSLEER. The V end lost 0 bases, the J end lost 4 bases, and 15 bases lay between the germline ends. As DNA, the CDR3 is TGCGCCAGCAGCCAAGACGCCCATCGGGGGCTTAATGAAAAACTGTTTTTT. Protein sequence: CASSQDAHRGLNEKLFF.

The chain recombines TRBV4-3 with TRBJ1-2; 10 nucleotides align to TRBD1. The CDR3 consists of 16 residues. In germline, CDR1 is LGHNA, CDR2 YSLEER. J was trimmed by 6 bases and V by 0 bases; bases with no gene match: 7. CDR3: CASSQDDGTGVNGYTF. The CDR3 coding sequence is TGCGCCAGCAGCCAAGATGATGGGACAGGGGTGAATGGCTACACCTTC.

This rearrangement joins TRBV7-3 to TRBJ2-3; 9 nucleotides line up with TRBD2. CDR1 SGHTA and CDR2 FQGTGA come from the germline V gene. Losses at the gene ends were 4 bases for V and 5 bases for J; bases not matched to a gene: 7. The length of the CDR3 is 15 residues. CDR3 amino acids: CASSSLAGEEDTQYF. CDR3 nucleotide sequence: TGTGCCAGCAGCTCTTTAGCGGGAGAGGAAGATACGCAGTATTTT.

The gene calls are TRBV7-3 and TRBJ2-2; D not resolved. Trimming left V 2 bases short and J 6 bases short, with 4 bases between. Per the germline V gene, CDR1 is SGHTA and CDR2 is FQGTGA. The CDR3 spans 12 residues. CDR3 DNA: TGTGCCAGCAGCTTATACGCCGGGGAGCTGTTTTTT. Protein product: CASSLYAGELFF.

This clone was counted once. This chain connects TRBV12-5 to TRBJ1-1; 7 bases map to TRBD1. This CDR3 is 15 amino acids long. V lost 5 bases and J lost 0; bases outside the gene matches: 6. Germline CDR1 is LGHNT and CDR2 is FRNRAP. CDR3 amino acids: CASGPEQGLNTEAFF. CDR3 nucleotides: TGTGCTAGTGGTCCGGAACAGGGGCTGAACACTGAAGCTTTCTTT.

The V gene is TRBV4-1, the J gene TRBJ1-1; D is possibly TRBD1 (5 bases). Trimming left V 1 base short and J 1 base short, with 7 bases between. CDR1 is MGHRA, CDR2 YSYEKL, per germline. The CDR3 covers 14 residues. CDR3 nucleotides: TGCGCCAGCAGCCAAGGCGGGGGGAACACTGAAGCTTTCTTT. It encodes CASSQGGGNTEAFF.

V gene TRBV29-1 combines with J gene TRBJ2-7; D call uncertain. The CDR3 contains 8 residues. The V end was cut by 8 bases, the J end by 8 bases, with 7 bases between. Germline V CDR1 and CDR2: SQVTM, ANQGSEA. CDR3 in DNA: TGCAGCCCCCCCCAGCAGTACTTC. It translates to CSPPQQYF.

The chain is built from TRBV7-2 and TRBJ2-7, with unresolved D. The CDR3 length is 14 residues. Per the germline V gene, CDR1 is SGHTA and CDR2 is FQGNSA. V lost 3 bases and J lost 2, with 11 bases in between. Written as DNA, the CDR3 is TGTGCCAGCAGCTTCGGGTGGGTCGCCTACGAGCAGTACTTC. Residues: CASSFGWVAYEQYF.

The V call is TRBV6-2 or TRBV6-3, the J call TRBJ2-3; D ambiguous. Germline CDR1 is MNHEY and CDR2 is SVGEGT. Trimming shortened V by 5 bases and J by 0 bases, and 9 bases separated the two germline ends. The CDR3 consists of 14 residues. This chain's CDR3 is CASSPTGSTDTQYF. In DNA, the CDR3 is TGTGCCAGCAGTCCGACTGGTAGCACAGATACGCAGTATTTT.

V usage is TRBV5-6 and J usage is TRBJ1-5, with 10 nucleotides matching TRBD1. Germline V gives CDR1 SGHDT, CDR2 YYEEEE. This CDR3 contains 14 residues. J gave up 9 bases and V 4 bases, and 7 bases lay outside the gene matches. CDR3 nucleotides: TGTGCCAGCAGCCCGGGACAGGGGATCTCGCCCCAGCATTTT. The encoded protein is CASSPGQGISPQHF.

The chain is built from TRBV11-2 and TRBJ1-5, with D unresolved. This CDR3 contains 15 residues. V was cut by 5 bases and J by 2 bases, with 13 bases left in between. Germline CDR1 is SGHAT and CDR2 is FQNNGV. The DNA of the CDR3 is TGTGCCAGCAGCCCAGCCCCGGACGGCAATCAGCCCCAGCATTTT. Its translation: CASSPAPDGNQPQHF.

V gene TRBV27 combines with J gene TRBJ2-7; D not certain. Germline V CDR1 and CDR2: MNHEY, SMNVEV (reference sequence). Trimming took off 2 bases at V and 3 bases at J, with 8 bases between the two ends. This CDR3 comprises 13 residues. CDR3: CASSLGQNYEQYF. In nucleotides, the CDR3 is TGTGCCAGCAGTTTAGGCCAGAACTACGAGCAGTACTTC.

V usage is TRBV5-1 and J usage is TRBJ2-2; the D is unclear. CDR3 size: 16 residues. Germline V CDR1 and CDR2: SGHRS, YFSETQ. The germline V and J ends were trimmed by 0 bases and 3 bases, with 12 bases remaining between them. The CDR3 loop is CASSLDPRPDTGELFF. CDR3 DNA sequence: TGCGCCAGCAGCTTGGACCCCAGGCCCGACACCGGGGAGCTGTTTTTT.

This chain uses TRBV6-1 with TRBJ2-7; D perhaps matches TRBD2 (6 bases). This CDR3 has 16 residues. The V gene's germline CDR1 is MNHNS and CDR2 SASEGT. V dropped 2 bases and J dropped 2 bases, with 16 bases sitting between them. The CDR3, as DNA: TGTGCCAGCAGTGAAATGGTGCGGGACTCAGCCTACGAGCAGTACTTC. Translation: CASSEMVRDSAYEQYF.

This rearrangement joins TRBV7-9 to TRBJ1-1; D not certain. This CDR3 region has 14 residues. CDR1 is SEHNR, CDR2 FQNEAQ, per germline (reference sequence). Between the trimmed V and J ends, which lost 0 bases and 3 bases, there was a span of 8 bases. The DNA of the CDR3 is TGTGCCAGCAGCTTAGCGCCTCACGACACTGAAGCTTTCTTT. It codes for CASSLAPHDTEAFF.

This clone was detected once. The chain has TRBV5-1 and TRBJ2-2, with 11 bases aligning to TRBD2. J was trimmed by 9 bases and V by 3 bases; bases with no gene match: 7. This CDR3 region has 15 residues. Germline V lookup: CDR1 SGHRS, CDR2 YFSETQ. This chain's CDR3 is CASSYIAGGPRELFF. The CDR3, as DNA: TGCGCCAGCAGCTACATAGCGGGGGGGCCCCGGGAGCTGTTTTTT.

The chain links TRBV5-1 to TRBJ1-6, with D possibly matching TRBD1 (5 bases). The CDR3 is made up of 12 amino acids. Deletions cut 7 bases from V and 8 bases from J, with 10 bases between. The germline CDR1 and CDR2 sequences are SGHRS and YFSETQ. In DNA form, the CDR3 reads TGCGCCAGCGCCTTAGGGGATTCACCCCTCCACTTT. Translated: CASALGDSPLHF.